This is a list of T cell receptor beta chains from one sample in a study of beta chain features in type 1 diabetes. Here immunoSEQ multiplex PCR was the method, and the copy in TCRdb shows in-frame clones only, minus some. The table records hundreds of thousands of clones, about 16% of them present only once. The sequencing input was naive CD4+ T cells from blood. The receptors derive from a young man in good health. Both conserved end residues are part of each CDR3. The D gene is left open where the match is weak. A clone size is listed for some rows: how often the clone was seen (once, few, many), or a class if it is expanded.

TRBV9,TRBD1,-,TRBJ1-2,TGTGCCGGCAGCTCGGGACAGGGGAATGGCTACACCTTC,CAGSSGQGNGYTF
TRBV28,TRBD2,-,TRBJ2-1,TGTGCCAGCAGTCCTCTCGGGACTAGCGGGGGTTACAATGAGCAGTTCTTC,CASSPLGTSGGYNEQFF
TRBV5-1,-,few,TRBJ2-2,TGCGCCAGCACGGGTCTGTGGCAGGGGTTACGTCCCAACACCGGGGAGCTGTTTTTT,CASTGLWQGLRPNTGELFF
TRBV27,-,few,TRBJ1-2,TGTGCCAGCAGTTCAGACCGGGGGTTGGTCTATGGCTACACCTTC,CASSSDRGLVYGYTF
TRBV10-3,TRBD1,-,TRBJ2-5,TGTGCCATCAGGCCCGGGACAGGGGAAGAGACCCAGTACTTC,CAIRPGTGEETQYF
TRBV21-1,-,few,TRBJ2-5,TGTGCCAGCAGCACCCAACAGGGGGCCCAAGAGACCCAGTACTTC,CASSTQQGAQETQYF
TRBV27,-,-,TRBJ2-1,TGTGCCAGCAGTTTATCGAAACAGGGTTCTGAGCAGTTCTTC,CASSLSKQGSEQFF
TRBV7-9,TRBD1,few,TRBJ1-2,TGTGCCAGCAGCTTCGATCCGGGACAGGGTGGATCCTATGGCTACACCTTC,CASSFDPGQGGSYGYTF
TRBV7-8,-,few,TRBJ2-7,TGTGCCAGCAGACCCTTTGCTATGGACGAGCAGTACTTC,CASRPFAMDEQYF
TRBV4-3,TRBD1,-,TRBJ1-2,TGCGCCAGCAGCCAGGACAGGGTCGGTGGCTACACCTTC,CASSQDRVGGYTF
TRBV10-3,TRBD2,many,TRBJ2-1,TGTGCCATCAGGGAAGGGCTAGCGGATTACAATGAGCAGTTCTTC,CAIREGLADYNEQFF
TRBV5-1,-,few,TRBJ2-5,TGCGCCAGCAGCTTGGCTAGTCAAGAGACCCAGTACTTC,CASSLASQETQYF
TRBV21-1,-,-,TRBJ1-5,TGTGCCAGCAGCAAACCCCCAGGGACAGTGCCTATCTGCAATCAGCCCCAGCATTTT,CASSKPPGTVPICNQPQHF
TRBV13,-,few,TRBJ1-2,TGTGCCAGCACCCGTCTTAGAGGGGGCTACACCTTC,CASTRLRGGYTF
TRBV7-9,-,-,TRBJ2-2,TGTGCCAGCAGCTTAGCGCGATTGGGGCGACGGGGCACCGGGGAGCTGTTTTTT,CASSLARLGRRGTGELFF
TRBV5-1,-,-,TRBJ1-6,TGCGCCAGCAGCTTGGGATGGAGCTCCTATAATTCACCCCTCCACTTT,CASSLGWSSYNSPLHF
TRBV7-9,-,many,TRBJ2-5,TGTGCCAGCAGCTTAGGAGACGGGATAAGGGTAGAGACCCAGTACTTC,CASSLGDGIRVETQYF
TRBV28,-,many,TRBJ2-6,TGTGCCAGCAGTACGTACAGGGCGTCGACTTTC,CASSTYRASTF
TRBV7-2,TRBD1,-,TRBJ1-4,TGTGCCGGCAGCTTAGACAGGGGGCGAGAAAAACTGTTTTTT,CAGSLDRGREKLFF
TRBV7-2,-,-,TRBJ1-1,TGTGCCAGCAGCTTGGAGGGGAGTGTGAACACTGAAGCTTTCTTT,CASSLEGSVNTEAFF
TRBV5-4,-,-,TRBJ2-3,TGTGCCAGCAGCGGGATGAGACAGGATAATACGCAGTATTTT,CASSGMRQDNTQYF
TRBV25-1,TRBD1,-,TRBJ1-2,TGTGCCAGCAGTTCCCGGACAGGGTGGAACTATGGCTACACCTTC,CASSSRTGWNYGYTF
TRBV9,TRBD1,few,TRBJ1-1,TGTGCCAGCACCCCTCAGGGGGGGAGCACTGAAGCTTTCTTT,CASTPQGGSTEAFF
TRBV7-3,-,-,TRBJ2-2,TGTGCCAGCAGCTTAAAACGGGACACCGGGGAGCTGTTTTTT,CASSLKRDTGELFF
TRBV5-4,-,-,TRBJ2-7,TGTGCCAGCAGCCTGGTCGGGGTAGGCGAGCAGTACTTC,CASSLVGVGEQYF
TRBV4-2,TRBD2,-,TRBJ2-5,TGTGCCAGCAGCCAAGCCCCGACTAGCGGACAAGAGACCCAGTACTTC,CASSQAPTSGQETQYF
TRBV19,TRBD1,few,TRBJ2-7,TGTGCCAGTAGGGACAGGAGCTCCTACGAGCAGTACTTC,CASRDRSSYEQYF
TRBV5-6,TRBD2,few,TRBJ2-3,TGTGCCAGCGGCATTTTGACCGAGAACGGGGGGACCACAGATACGCAGTATTTT,CASGILTENGGTTDTQYF
TRBV10-3,TRBD2,-,TRBJ2-7,TGTGCCATCAGTGAGACTAGCGGGGGCTACGAGCAGTACTTC,CAISETSGGYEQYF
TRBV9,TRBD1,-,TRBJ1-4,TGTGCCAGCAGCGTAGCTACCGTGCTGGGGACAGGGAATGAAAAACTGTTTTTT,CASSVATVLGTGNEKLFF
TRBV4-1,-,few,TRBJ1-2,TGCGCCAGCAGCGATTACAGGGTTGTCTATGGCTACACCTTC,CASSDYRVVYGYTF
TRBV30,-,-,TRBJ1-1,TGTGCCTGGAGGACATCTATGAACACTGAAGCTTTCTTT,CAWRTSMNTEAFF
TRBV7-2,TRBD1,few,TRBJ1-5,TGTGCCAGCATCTCAGGGGGCGTCGGACAGCCCCAGCATTTT,CASISGGVGQPQHF
TRBV29-1,-,few,TRBJ2-3,TGCAGCGTTGTAGGGCGCCGCACAGATACGCAGTATTTT,CSVVGRRTDTQYF
TRBV14,TRBD1,few,TRBJ2-5,TGTGCCAGCAGCCAAGAGCCGGGACAGGGGGGGAAGACCCAGTACTTC,CASSQEPGQGGKTQYF
TRBV7-9,-,few,TRBJ2-1,TGTGCCAGCAGCTCTACCGCCGTAGTACATGAGCAGTTCTTC,CASSSTAVVHEQFF
TRBV4-1,-,-,TRBJ2-3,TGCGCCAGCAGCCAAGTGGGTTATACGCAGTATTTT,CASSQVGYTQYF
TRBV18,TRBD1,few,TRBJ1-2,TGTGCCAGCTCATCAGACAGGGGGAACCCCTATGGCTACACCTTC,CASSSDRGNPYGYTF
TRBV15,-,-,TRBJ2-7,TGTGCCACCAGCAGAGAGATCGGAGCCTACGAGCAGTACTTC,CATSREIGAYEQYF
TRBV6-6,-,few,TRBJ1-2,TGTGCCAGCAGTTACCCAGGGGCCTATGGCTACACCTTC,CASSYPGAYGYTF
TRBV10-3,-,-,TRBJ1-1,TGTGCCATCAGTGAGTCAGGAGCACGTGCCTCTGAAGCTTTCTTT,CAISESGARASEAFF
TRBV15,-,few,TRBJ1-2,TGTGCCACCAGCATCGACGGTGTTAACTATGGCTACACCTTC,CATSIDGVNYGYTF
TRBV7-2,-,few,TRBJ2-7,TGTGCCAGCAGCTTATATCCCTCGGGCGCCTACGAGCAGTACTTC,CASSLYPSGAYEQYF
TRBV4-2,-,few,TRBJ2-3,TGTGCCAGCAGCCAAGCTACTATGCCAGGTCGGACAGATACGCAGTATTTT,CASSQATMPGRTDTQYF
TRBV9,TRBD1,few,TRBJ2-5,TGTGCCAGCAGCTCACGCGGACAGGGGAGGGCGGAGACCCAGTACTTC,CASSSRGQGRAETQYF
TRBV19,-,-,TRBJ1-3,TGTGCCAGTCTGTCGGGGGCTGCTGGAAACACCATATATTTT,CASLSGAAGNTIYF
TRBV7-2,-,few,TRBJ1-1,TGTGCCAGCAGCTTCTACAGGAACACTGAAGCTTTCTTT,CASSFYRNTEAFF
TRBV7-2,-,-,TRBJ2-3,TGTGCCAGCAGCTTAACCAGGCCGGGTCGGTTCACAGATACGCAGTATTTT,CASSLTRPGRFTDTQYF
TRBV29-1,-,-,TRBJ1-1,TGCAGCGTTGACCCGTGGACCGAAGCTTTCTTT,CSVDPWTEAFF
TRBV5-4,TRBD1,-,TRBJ2-2,TGTGCCAGCAGCTTGAGAGGGGGCGTTACCGGGGAGCTGTTTTTT,CASSLRGGVTGELFF
TRBV18,-,-,TRBJ1-2,TGTGCCAGCTCACCAACGGGATTGGACAGCCGAGCTAACTATGGCTACACCTTC,CASSPTGLDSRANYGYTF
TRBV30,-,-,TRBJ1-4,TGTGCCTGGAGTAAGTGGGGGGAAAAACTGTTTTTT,CAWSKWGEKLFF
TRBV9,-,-,TRBJ2-6,TGTGCCAGCAGCGTAGACAGGGCTGGGGCCAACGTCCTGACTTTC,CASSVDRAGANVLTF
TRBV4-2,-,-,TRBJ2-7,TGTGCCAGCAGCCAAGTTCAGGGGACCTACGAGCAGTACTTC,CASSQVQGTYEQYF
TRBV6-5,TRBD1,few,TRBJ2-7,TGTGCCAGCAGTTACTCGAACAGGGGGAGCTCCTACGAGCAGTACTTC,CASSYSNRGSSYEQYF
TRBV15,-,once,TRBJ2-5,TGTGCCACCAGCAGAGACTTCCAAGAGACCCAGTACTTC,CATSRDFQETQYF